What follows are 10 T cell receptor beta chains derived from one specimen sequenced in a study of blood T cell repertoires in COVID-19. Sequencing used immunoSEQ multiplex PCR; TCRdb keeps in-frame clones, though not all of them. The top ten hold over 6% of the sample, which has 150,000 to 200,000 clones, over 80% seen once. The sample consisted of peripheral blood. Every receptor here comes from a woman in her 70s with COVID-19, enrolled during active disease.

The table lists this clone with a few counts. The chain combines TRBV6-1 with TRBJ1-3; 8 positions agree with TRBD1. The CDR3 extends over 14 amino acids. Germline V lookup: CDR1 MNHNS, CDR2 SASEGT. J was trimmed by 4 bases and V by 3 bases; bases with no gene match: 2. This CDR3 reads CASSERDRGNTIYF. In nucleotides, the CDR3 is TGTGCCAGCAGTGAGAGGGACAGGGGAAACACCATATATTTT.

The chain uses TRBV18 and TRBJ1-1, with a possible D match to TRBD1 (5 bases). Trimming left V 0 bases short and J 7 bases short, with 15 bases between. This CDR3 is 15 amino acids long. In germline, CDR1 is KGHSH, CDR2 LQKENI. The CDR3 nucleotides are TGTGCCAGCTCACCACCGGGAGGGAGGGACGGTGAAGCTTTCTTT. Amino acid sequence: CASSPPGGRDGEAFF.

J is TRBJ2-2 and V is TRBV19; 13 positions match TRBD2. The CDR3 is 18 amino acids. Per the germline V gene, CDR1 is LNHDA and CDR2 is SQIVND (reference sequence). V lost 3 bases and J lost 7; bases outside the gene matches: 11. This CDR3 reads CASSILRTSGSKVGELFF. In DNA form, the CDR3 reads TGTGCCAGTAGTATTCTCAGGACTAGCGGGAGTAAGGTCGGGGAGCTGTTTTTT.

The J gene is TRBJ2-2, the V gene TRBV7-6; the match to TRBD2 covers 13 bases. Trimming removed 5 bases from V and 4 bases from J; junction bases left unmatched: 4. Germline V gives CDR1 SGHVS, CDR2 FNYEAQ. There are 16 residues in the CDR3. The DNA for the CDR3 is TGTGCCAGCAGCACCCGGACTAGCGGGAGCACCGGGGAGCTGTTTTTT. This gives the protein CASSTRTSGSTGELFF.

The genes are TRBV4-2 and TRBJ2-3; TRBD2 matches at 15 bases. After removal of 0 bases from V and 1 base from J, the junction contained 5 bases not matched to a gene. CDR3 length: 19 residues. Germline V gives CDR1 LGHNA, CDR2 YNFKEQ. The CDR3 region has the DNA TGTGCCAGCAGCCAAGACGGACTAGCGGGAGGGGTCGGCACAGATACGCAGTATTTT. Protein product: CASSQDGLAGGVGTDTQYF.

Here the CDR3 DNA reads TGTGCCAGCAGCCAAATGGGGGGAGGGCCAATGGGGCAGTTCTTC. It specifies CASSQMGGGPMGQFF. V and J are TRBV3-1 (or the pseudogene TRBV3-2) and TRBJ2-1, with TRBD2 matching over 7 bases. Per the germline V gene, CDR1 is LGHDT and CDR2 is YNNKEL (reference sequence). This CDR3 is built from 15 residues. V dropped 2 bases and J dropped 12; count of bases not matched to a gene: 13.

The chain joins TRBV9 to TRBJ1-2; D call uncertain. The V gene's germline CDR1 is SGDLS and CDR2 YYNGEE. The CDR3 runs to 15 residues. Trimming pared 7 bases from V and 0 bases from J, leaving 16 bases between. In DNA, the CDR3 is TGTGCCAGCTCCTCAGGAGGACTCTCTAACTATGGCTACACCTTC. Translated, it gives CASSSGGLSNYGYTF.

This clone was detected only once. The J gene is TRBJ2-3, the V gene TRBV2, with D perhaps TRBD1 (5 bases). The germline V and J ends were trimmed by 1 base and 3 bases, with 14 bases remaining between them. This CDR3 is built from 16 residues. Per germline, CDR1 SNHLY and CDR2 FYNNEI. CDR3 sequence: CASSEGRAPRTDTQYF. The CDR3 DNA sequence: TGTGCCAGCAGTGAAGGCAGGGCGCCTAGGACAGATACGCAGTATTTT.

CDR3 in DNA: TGTGCCAGCAGCTTTCGGGGTAGCGGGGTCAGCACAGATACGCAGTATTTT. Translation: CASSFRGSGVSTDTQYF. V gene TRBV11-2 combines with J gene TRBJ2-3, with TRBD2 identical over 8 bases. This CDR3 region has 17 residues. Germline values: CDR1 SGHAT, CDR2 FQNNGV. With V trimmed by 3 bases and J by 0 bases, 8 bases remained unmatched.

V is TRBV19 and J is TRBJ1-3; a possible D gene is TRBD1 (5 bases). Between the trimmed V and J ends, which lost 6 bases and 0 bases, there was a span of 12 bases. CDR1 is LNHDA, CDR2 SQIVND, per germline (reference sequence). The CDR3 sequence is 15 residues long. CDR3 bases: TGTGCCAGTAGCCGGGACTGGTCCTCTGGAAACACCATATATTTT. Translation gives CASSRDWSSGNTIYF. The whole variable domain, remainder taken from reference TRBV19 and TRBJ1-3, is DGGITQSPKYLFRKEGQNVTLSCEQNLNHDAMYWYRQDPGQGLRLIYYSQIVNDFQKGDIAEGYSVSREKKESFPLTVTSAQKNPTAFYLCASSRDWSSGNTIYFGEGSWLTVV.